This TCR beta chain was captured by sequencing in a study of blood T cell repertoires in COVID-19. Trimming cost V 5 bases and J 9 bases; bases outside gene matches: 8. The germline gives CDR1 SSHAT, CDR2 FNYEAQ (reference sequence). CDR3 length equals 15 residues. Profiling relied on immunoSEQ multiplex PCR, and the TCRdb table lists in-frame clones only, not all of them. Of hundreds of thousands of clones listed, approximately 83% were seen once; the top ten hold roughly 1.2%. The material sequenced was peripheral blood. The sequence was obtained from a woman aged 25-40 years with COVID-19, enrolled during active disease. This chain connects TRBV7-7 to TRBJ2-2; TRBD2 agrees at 11 bases. The CDR3 DNA is TGTGCCAGCAGCGCCGGGACTAGCGGAGGGAGGGAGCTGTTTTTT. It codes for CASSAGTSGGRELFF.